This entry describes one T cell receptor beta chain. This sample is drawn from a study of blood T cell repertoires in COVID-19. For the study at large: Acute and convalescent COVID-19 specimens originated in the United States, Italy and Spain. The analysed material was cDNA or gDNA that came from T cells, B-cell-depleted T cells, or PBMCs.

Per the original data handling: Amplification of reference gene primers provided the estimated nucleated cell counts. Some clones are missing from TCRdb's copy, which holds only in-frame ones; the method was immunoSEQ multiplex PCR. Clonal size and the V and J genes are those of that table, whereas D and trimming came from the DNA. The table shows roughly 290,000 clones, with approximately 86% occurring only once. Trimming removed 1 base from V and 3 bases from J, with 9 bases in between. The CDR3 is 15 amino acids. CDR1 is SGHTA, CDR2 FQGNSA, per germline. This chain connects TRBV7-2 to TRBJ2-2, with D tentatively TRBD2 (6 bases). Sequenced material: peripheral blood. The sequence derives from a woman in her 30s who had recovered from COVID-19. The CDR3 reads CASSLVAGYTGELFF. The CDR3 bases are TGTGCCAGCAGCTTAGTGGCGGGGTACACCGGGGAGCTGTTTTTT.